Listed here are 10 T cell receptor beta chains from one sample, sequenced in a study of radiotherapy plus CTLA-4 blockade in lung cancer. Using immunoSEQ multiplex PCR, the repertoire was profiled, and TCRdb retains in-frame clones only, with some absent. Here the sample spans about 97,000 clones, roughly 74% being singletons. The sample consisted of peripheral blood, taken from a patient treated with radiotherapy plus ipilimumab. Receptor source: a human donor with non-small cell lung cancer who had a partial response to radiotherapy plus ipilimumab. Some clones in this sample may be carry-over from other donors' samples.

The V call is TRBV19, the J call TRBJ2-5; 9 bases fit TRBD2. This CDR3 spans 17 amino acids. The V segment lost 4 bases and the J segment 5 bases; nucleotides outside the gene matches: 14. Germline V gene sequence: CDR1 LNHDA, CDR2 SQIVND (reference sequence). CDR3 region: CASSSPFGSGSEETQYF. In nucleotides, the CDR3 is TGTGCCAGTAGTAGCCCCTTTGGTAGCGGGAGTGAGGAGACCCAGTACTTC. The variable domain in full, with the rest retrieved from reference TRBV19 and TRBJ2-5, is DGGITQSPKYLFRKEGQNVTLSCEQNLNHDAMYWYRQDPGQGLRLIYYSQIVNDFQKGDIAEGYSVSREKKESFPLTVTSAQKNPTAFYLCASSSPFGSGSEETQYFGPGTRLLVL.

V and J are TRBV9 and TRBJ2-1; 9 nucleotides line up with TRBD2. J lost 0 bases, V lost 3 bases, and 10 bases had no gene match. CDR3 length: 18 residues. From germline, CDR1 is SGDLS and CDR2 YYNGEE. CDR3 nucleotides: TGTGCCAGCAGCGGTCACCAGACTAGCGGCGTCTCCTACAATGAGCAGTTCTTC. As protein: CASSGHQTSGVSYNEQFF.

In this sample, this clone turned up a few times. CDR3 amino acids: CASSIRGTTYSPLHF. DNA of the CDR3: TGTGCCAGTAGTATCAGAGGTACCACTTATTCACCCCTCCACTTT. The chain links TRBV19 to TRBJ1-6; D not resolved. In germline, CDR1 is LNHDA, CDR2 SQIVND (reference sequence). V was cut by 3 bases and J by 8 bases, with 14 bases left in between. The CDR3 runs 15 residues.

The sample holds many counts of this clone. This chain links TRBV5-4 with TRBJ2-7; tentative D call: TRBD1 (6 bases). The germline gives CDR1 SGHNT, CDR2 YYREEE (reference sequence). V was shortened by 4 bases and J by 2 bases, with 16 bases between the two germline ends. This CDR3 comprises 15 residues. The CDR3 region has the DNA TGTGCCAGCAGCCTTCCAGGGGTAGGGACCTACGAGCAGTACTTC. Protein: CASSLPGVGTYEQYF. Full variable domain (remainder filled in from reference TRBV5-4 and TRBJ2-7): ETGVTQSPTHLIKTRGQQVTLRCSSQSGHNTVSWYQQALGQGPQFIFQYYREEENGRGNFPPRFSGLQFPNYSSELNVNALELDDSALYLCASSLPGVGTYEQYFGPGTRLTVT.

The gene calls are TRBV7-9 and TRBJ2-5; a possible D gene is TRBD2 (5 bases). The length of the CDR3 is 14 residues. V shed 1 base and J shed 6 bases, with 12 bases lying between them. Germline CDR1 reads SEHNR; CDR2 reads FQNEAQ (reference sequence). Here the CDR3 DNA reads TGTGCCAGCAGCTTAGTCCCAGCGGAACAGACCCAGTACTTC. Amino acids: CASSLVPAEQTQYF.

The chain has TRBV28 and TRBJ1-6; tentatively, D is TRBD1 (5 bases). CDR3 length: 14 residues. V gave up 8 bases and J gave up 7 bases, with 15 bases separating them. Germline V gene lookup returns CDR1 MDHEN and CDR2 SYDVKM. The CDR3 here is CASDQDTSNSPLHF. DNA for the CDR3: TGTGCCAGCGACCAGGACACTTCCAATTCACCCCTCCACTTT.

This sequence joins TRBV28 and TRBJ1-3; D perhaps matches TRBD1 (5 bases). CDR3 size: 15 residues. V shed 3 bases and J shed 1 base, with 10 bases lying between them. Germline CDR1 reads MDHEN; CDR2 reads SYDVKM. In nucleotides, the CDR3 is TGTGCCAGCAGTTTTTCGGCAGGGTCTGGAAACACCATATATTTT. This encodes CASSFSAGSGNTIYF.

This clone has a handful of counts. The chain has TRBV15 and TRBJ2-3, with TRBD2 identical over 8 bases. Germline loops: CDR1 LNHNV, CDR2 YYDKDF (reference sequence). The CDR3 consists of 14 residues. V shed 11 bases and J 1 base; nucleotides not matched to a gene: 8. In DNA, the CDR3 is TGTGCCGTTACCGGGACTAGTGGCACAGATACGCAGTATTTT. Translating gives CAVTGTSGTDTQYF. Complete variable domain (other parts from reference TRBV15 and TRBJ2-3): DAMVIQNPRYQVTQFGKPVTLSCSQTLNHNVMYWYQQKSSQAPKLLFHYYDKDFNNEADTPDNFQSRRPNTSFCFLDIRSPGLGDTAMYLCAVTGTSGTDTQYFGPGTRLTVL.

This chain connects TRBV20-1 to TRBJ2-7; D remains ambiguous. Germline loops: CDR1 DFQATT, CDR2 SNEGSKA (reference sequence). The V and J ends lost 6 bases and 7 bases respectively, with 10 bases between them. The CDR3 spans 10 residues. CDR3 sequence reads: CSAGPREQYF. Here the CDR3 DNA reads TGCAGTGCCGGTCCCAGGGAGCAGTACTTC.

The rearrangement links TRBV30 to TRBJ1-5; D remains ambiguous. Trimming removed 1 base at V and 5 bases at J, with 12 bases between. The CDR3 loop spans 14 amino acids. Germline V lookup: CDR1 GTSNPN, CDR2 SVGIG (reference sequence). The CDR3 region has the DNA TGTGCCTGGAGTGCGGGAGGAGGTTATCAGCCCCAGCATTTT. Residues: CAWSAGGGYQPQHF.